Presented here are 6 T cell receptor beta chains from one specimen sequenced in a study of cytomegalovirus exposure and HLA in healthy donors. Amplification used 60 Vbeta primers and 13 Jbeta primers. Profiled with immunoSEQ multiplex PCR; TCRdb holds only in-frame clones, not every one. Seen here are almost 85,000 clones, around 80% observed once, and the top ten hold approximately 2.7%. The source material was PBMCs. The receptors derive from a male donor in good health and CMV-seropositive.

V is TRBV5-6 and J is TRBJ2-6, with D unclear. Germline-derived CDR1 and CDR2 are SGHDT and YYEEEE. This CDR3 spans 13 amino acids. With 4 bases removed from V and 3 bases from J, the gap between germline ends came to 5 bases. The CDR3 bases are TGTGCCAGCAGCCGTCGTGGGGCCAACGTCCTGACTTTC. Translated, it gives CASSRRGANVLTF. Based on the CDR3 plus reference TRBV5-6 and TRBJ2-6, the full variable domain is DAGVTQSPTHLIKTRGQQVTLRCSPKSGHDTVSWYQQALGQGPQFIFQYYEEEERQRGNFPDRFSGHQFPNYSSELNVNALLLGDSALYLCASSRRGANVLTFGAGSRLTVL.

This chain joins TRBV6-5 and TRBJ2-7, with a weak D call TRBD1 (5 bases). V was trimmed by 6 bases and J by 2 bases, leaving 11 bases between them. Germline CDR1 is MNHEY and CDR2 is SVGAGI. The CDR3 totals 13 residues. CDR3 DNA: TGTGCCAGCAGGCGACAGACAACCTACGAGCAGTACTTC. As protein: CASRRQTTYEQYF.

The CDR3 DNA follows: TGCGCCAGCAGCTTGGAGGCGGGCAGGGGGCCATGGTCCCAGCATTTT. Protein sequence: CASSLEAGRGPWSQHF. This chain joins TRBV5-1 and TRBJ1-5, with 8 bases aligning to TRBD1. CDR1 is SGHRS and CDR2 is YFSETQ in the germline V gene. Germline trimming cut 0 bases from V and 11 bases from J; bases unmatched to any gene: 13. The CDR3 is 16 amino acids. Looking up the rest from reference TRBV5-1 and TRBJ1-5 gives the full variable domain: KAGVTQTPRYLIKTRGQQVTLSCSPISGHRSVSWYQQTPGQGLQFLFEYFSETQRNKGNFPGRFSGRQFSNSRSEMNVSTLELGDSALYLCASSLEAGRGPWSQHFGDGTRLSIL.

This clone was counted only a few times. This sequence joins TRBV2 and TRBJ2-7; D is ambiguous. The CDR3 runs to 12 residues. CDR1 is SNHLY and CDR2 is FYNNEI in the germline V gene. V was pared by 4 bases and J by 3 bases, with 7 bases between. The CDR3 loop is CASSATNYEQYF. DNA of the CDR3: TGTGCCAGCAGTGCTACCAACTACGAGCAGTACTTC. The entire variable domain, with the rest obtained from reference TRBV2 and TRBJ2-7, is as follows: EPEVTQTPSHQVTQMGQEVILRCVPISNHLYFYWYRQILGQKVEFLVSFYNNEISEKSEIFDDQFSVERPDGSNFTLKIRSTKLEDSAMYFCASSATNYEQYFGPGTRLTVT.

V and J are TRBV27 and TRBJ2-5; 10 positions agree with TRBD2. TRBJ2-7 matches the DNA end more closely, so the J call is doubtful. CDR1 is MNHEY and CDR2 is SMNVEV in the germline V gene (reference sequence). This CDR3 is 14 amino acids long. This chain's CDR3 is CASSILAGPYEQYF. CDR3 nucleotides: TGTGCCAGCAGCATACTAGCGGGACCCTACGAGCAGTACTTC.

CDR3 coding DNA: TGTGCCATCAGTGGCCGGGGTCTGAACACTGAAGCTTTCTTT. This sequence encodes CAISGRGLNTEAFF. The genes are TRBV10-3 and TRBJ1-1; D unclear. Germline V CDR1 and CDR2: ENHRY, SYGVKD. V was cut by 4 bases and J by 0 bases, with 9 bases left in between. The CDR3 consists of 14 residues.